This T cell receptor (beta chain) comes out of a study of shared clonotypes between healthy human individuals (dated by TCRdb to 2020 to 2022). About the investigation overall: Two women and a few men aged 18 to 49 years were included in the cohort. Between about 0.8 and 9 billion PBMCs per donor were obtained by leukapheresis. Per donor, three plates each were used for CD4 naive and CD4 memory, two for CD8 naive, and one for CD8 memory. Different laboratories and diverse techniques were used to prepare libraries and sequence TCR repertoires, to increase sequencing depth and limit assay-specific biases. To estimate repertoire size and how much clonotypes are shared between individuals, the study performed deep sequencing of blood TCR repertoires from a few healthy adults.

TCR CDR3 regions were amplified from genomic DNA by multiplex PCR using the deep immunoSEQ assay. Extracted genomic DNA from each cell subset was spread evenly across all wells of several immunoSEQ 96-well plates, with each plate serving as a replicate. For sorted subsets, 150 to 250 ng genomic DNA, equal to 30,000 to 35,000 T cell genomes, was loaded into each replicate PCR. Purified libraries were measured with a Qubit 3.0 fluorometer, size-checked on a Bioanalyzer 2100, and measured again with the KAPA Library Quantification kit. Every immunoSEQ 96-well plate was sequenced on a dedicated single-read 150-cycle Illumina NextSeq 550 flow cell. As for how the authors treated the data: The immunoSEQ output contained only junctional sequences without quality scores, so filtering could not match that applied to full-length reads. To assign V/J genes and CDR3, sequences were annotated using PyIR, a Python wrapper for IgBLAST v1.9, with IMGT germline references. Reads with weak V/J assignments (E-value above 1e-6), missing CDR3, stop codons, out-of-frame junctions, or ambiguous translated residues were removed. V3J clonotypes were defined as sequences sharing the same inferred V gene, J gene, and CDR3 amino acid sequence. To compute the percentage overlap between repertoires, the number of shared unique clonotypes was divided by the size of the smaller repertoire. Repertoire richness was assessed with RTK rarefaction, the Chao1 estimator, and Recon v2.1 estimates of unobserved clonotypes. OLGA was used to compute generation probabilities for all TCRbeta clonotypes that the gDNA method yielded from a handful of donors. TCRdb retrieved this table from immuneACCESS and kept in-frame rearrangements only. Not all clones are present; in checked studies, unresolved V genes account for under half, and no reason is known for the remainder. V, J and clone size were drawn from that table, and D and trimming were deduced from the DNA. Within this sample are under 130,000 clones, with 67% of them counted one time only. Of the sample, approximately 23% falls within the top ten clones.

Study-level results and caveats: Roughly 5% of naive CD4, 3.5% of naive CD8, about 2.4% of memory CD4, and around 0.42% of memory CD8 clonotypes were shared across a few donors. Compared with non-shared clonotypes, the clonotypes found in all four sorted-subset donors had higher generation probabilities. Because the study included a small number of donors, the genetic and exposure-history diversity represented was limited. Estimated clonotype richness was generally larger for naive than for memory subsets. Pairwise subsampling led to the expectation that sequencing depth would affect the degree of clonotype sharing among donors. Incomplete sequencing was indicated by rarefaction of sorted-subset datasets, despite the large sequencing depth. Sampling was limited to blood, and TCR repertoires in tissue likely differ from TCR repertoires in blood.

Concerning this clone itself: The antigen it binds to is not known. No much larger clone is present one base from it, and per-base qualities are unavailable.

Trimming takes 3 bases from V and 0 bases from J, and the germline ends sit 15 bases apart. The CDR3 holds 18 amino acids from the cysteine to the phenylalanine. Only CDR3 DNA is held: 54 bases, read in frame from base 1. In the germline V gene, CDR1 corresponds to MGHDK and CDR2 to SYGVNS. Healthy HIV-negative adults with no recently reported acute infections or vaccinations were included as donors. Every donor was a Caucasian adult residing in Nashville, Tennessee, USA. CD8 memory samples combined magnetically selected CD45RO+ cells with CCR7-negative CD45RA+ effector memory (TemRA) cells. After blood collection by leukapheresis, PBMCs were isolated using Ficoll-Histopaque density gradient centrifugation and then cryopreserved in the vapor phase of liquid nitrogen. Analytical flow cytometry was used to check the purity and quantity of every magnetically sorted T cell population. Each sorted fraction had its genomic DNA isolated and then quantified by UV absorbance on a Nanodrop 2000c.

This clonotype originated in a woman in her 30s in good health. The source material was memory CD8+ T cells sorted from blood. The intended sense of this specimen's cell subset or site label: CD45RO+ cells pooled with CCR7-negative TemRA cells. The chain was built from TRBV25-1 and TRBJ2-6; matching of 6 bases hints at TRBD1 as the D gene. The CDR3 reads CASSEKQGFSSGANVLTF. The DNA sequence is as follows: TGTGCCAGCAGTGAGAAACAGGGCTTCTCCTCTGGGGCCAACGTCCTGACTTTC.